A selection of T cell receptor beta chains follows, all from one sample in a study of blood T cell repertoires in COVID-19. Clones were sequenced by immunoSEQ multiplex PCR, and TCRdb holds only the in-frame ones, with some missing. This table has tens of thousands of clones, roughly 85% appearing once. The sample was peripheral blood. The receptors here all came from a human donor in a cohort sampled during active COVID-19. Each CDR3 is given with its conserved first and last residue. Fields, in order: clone size, J gene, V gene, D gene, CDR3 DNA, CDR3 protein. A D gene is named only where the DNA matches it firmly. Clone size appears in some rows only: once, few, many, or a class for an expanded clone.

NA TRBJ1-2 TRBV7-8 TRBD1 TGTGCCAGCAGCGCAGGGGGCGCCTATGGCTACACCTTC CASSAGGAYGYTF
NA TRBJ1-2 TRBV24-1 NA TGTGCCACCAGTGATTTTCCCGGGAGCTATGGCTACACCTTC CATSDFPGSYGYTF
NA TRBJ1-4 TRBV27 NA TGTGCCAGCAGTTTAACGAACAGCTTTAATGAAAAACTGTTTTTT CASSLTNSFNEKLFF
NA TRBJ2-1 TRBV3-1/TRBV3-2 TRBD1 TGTGCCAGCAGCCAATGGGACAGGGCCGTTCGGAGCCTCAGTGAGCAGTTCTTC CASSQWDRAVRSLSEQFF
few TRBJ2-2 TRBV10-2 NA TGCGCCAGCAGTGAGCCGAATGGCGGGTCATTCACCGGGGAGCTGTTTTTT CASSEPNGGSFTGELFF
NA TRBJ2-3 TRBV18 NA TGTGCCAGCTCACCGCGGGATACGCAGTATTTT CASSPRDTQYF
NA TRBJ2-1 TRBV5-4 TRBD2 TGTGCCAGCAGCTTGGCGGGAGGTGTCTACAATGAGCAGTTCTTC CASSLAGGVYNEQFF
NA TRBJ2-1 TRBV2 NA TGTGCCAGCAGTGAAGCGGACAAGAGCTCCTACAATGAGCAGTTCTTC CASSEADKSSYNEQFF
NA TRBJ2-2 TRBV11-2 TRBD1 TGTGCCAGCAGCCCGACGACAGGGTCCACCGGGGAGCTGTTTTTT CASSPTTGSTGELFF
NA TRBJ2-5 TRBV5-4 TRBD2 TGTGCCAGCAGCAGTCCGGGACTAGCGGGAGAAGAGACCCAGTACTTC CASSSPGLAGEETQYF
NA TRBJ1-3 TRBV28 NA TGTGCCAGCAATAGCCCTGGAAACACCATATATTTT CASNSPGNTIYF
NA TRBJ2-2 TRBV7-3 NA TGTGCCAGCAGCGCAAATCTGGACGGGACTCCTTACACCGGGGAGCTGTTTTTT CASSANLDGTPYTGELFF
NA TRBJ2-7 TRBV24-1 NA TGTGCCACCAGTAGCGGAACCCCGGGGGAGCAGTACTTC CATSSGTPGEQYF
few TRBJ1-5 TRBV3-1/TRBV3-2 NA TGTGCCAGCAGCCAAGGGGGCGATCTCAATCAGCCCCAGCATTTT CASSQGGDLNQPQHF